The sequence of this T cell receptor beta chain was determined in a study of OX40 agonist ivuxolimab in advanced cancers. On the study more broadly: Dose-escalation subjects each had hepatocellular carcinoma, melanoma, renal cell or head and neck cancer. Treatment received earlier with anti-PD-1, anti-PD-L1 or anti-CTLA-4 agents was allowed, and more than 30% had some.

Repertoires were generated with immunoSEQ multiplex PCR, while TCRdb's copy carries only in-frame clones and drops some. The data show 60,000 to 90,000 clones, 65% to 90% seen once. Germline V CDR1 and CDR2: ENHRY, SYGVKD. The CDR3 sequence is 12 residues long. Trimming left V 2 bases short and J 4 bases short, with 3 bases between. Remarks on this clone: Its target is unknown.

Findings and caveats of the study: Low normalized clonal expansion also occurred in some nonresponding patients. Near-lowest levels of clonal expansion characterized partial responders at 0.1-3.0 mg/kg.

This clonotype was sampled from an adult with an advanced solid tumor such as melanoma, head and neck, liver or kidney cancer. The chain is built from TRBV10-3 and TRBJ1-3; D unclear. The source material was CD4+ or CD8+ T cells sorted from blood, sampled in a trial of the OX40 agonist ivuxolimab. The CDR3 sequence is CAISEGGNTIYF. The CDR3 nucleotides are TGTGCCATCAGTGAGGGAGGAAACACCATATATTTT.